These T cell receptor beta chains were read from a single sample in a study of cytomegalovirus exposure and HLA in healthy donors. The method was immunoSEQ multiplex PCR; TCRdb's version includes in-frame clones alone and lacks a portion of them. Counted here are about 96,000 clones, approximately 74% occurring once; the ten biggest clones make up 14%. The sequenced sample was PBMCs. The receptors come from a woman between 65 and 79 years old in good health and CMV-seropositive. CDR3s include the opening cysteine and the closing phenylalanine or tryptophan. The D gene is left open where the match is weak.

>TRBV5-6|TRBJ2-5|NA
CASSFDRIAQETQYF
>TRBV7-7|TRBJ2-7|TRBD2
CASSRLAGASYEQYF
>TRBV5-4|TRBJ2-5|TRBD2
CASSLLAGGQETQYF
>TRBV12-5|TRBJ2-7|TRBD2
CASGLGGGLEQYF
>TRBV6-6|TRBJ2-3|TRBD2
CASSYSPSGGLGTQYF
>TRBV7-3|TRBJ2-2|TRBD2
CASSLRNPGGGNTGELFF
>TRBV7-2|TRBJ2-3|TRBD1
CALREGGTSQYF
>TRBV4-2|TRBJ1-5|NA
CASSQRGGVGQPQHF
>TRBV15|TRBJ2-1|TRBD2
CATSSKRGGNNEQFF
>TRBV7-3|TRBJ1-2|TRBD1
CASRETGTGVLGYTF
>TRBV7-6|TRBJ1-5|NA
CASSLGGSSNQPQHF
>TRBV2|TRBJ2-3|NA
CASSELGGSTDTQYF
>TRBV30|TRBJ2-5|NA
CAWRKGTALRETQYF
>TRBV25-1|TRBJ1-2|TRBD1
CASSDRDRGPKGYGYTF
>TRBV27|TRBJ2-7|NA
CASSYGGPYEQYF
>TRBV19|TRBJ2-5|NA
CASKESSQETQYF
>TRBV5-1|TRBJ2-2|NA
CASSPTLATGELFF
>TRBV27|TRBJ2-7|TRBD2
CASSLPGRDYEQYF
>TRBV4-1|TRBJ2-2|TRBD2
CASSKNLAGGPFGELFF
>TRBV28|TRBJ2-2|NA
CASSLTAGELFF
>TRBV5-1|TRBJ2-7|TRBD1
CASSRGDSTYEQYF
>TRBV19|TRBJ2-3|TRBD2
CASRGLAGTTDTQYF
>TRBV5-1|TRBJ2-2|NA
CASKEGVVGELFF
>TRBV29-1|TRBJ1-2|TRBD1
CSVGGQNYGYTF
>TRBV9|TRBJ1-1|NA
CASSGSGNTEAFF
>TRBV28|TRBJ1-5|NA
CASSFVQGGLQPQHF
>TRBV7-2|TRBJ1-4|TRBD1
CASSPGQNNEKLFF
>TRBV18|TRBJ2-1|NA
CASSPGGGSGVSNEQFF
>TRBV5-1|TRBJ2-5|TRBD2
CASSEESSGSWETQYF
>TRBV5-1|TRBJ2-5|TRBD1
CASTPGTGEETQYF
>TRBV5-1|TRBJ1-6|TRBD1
CASSPRQGDNSPLHF
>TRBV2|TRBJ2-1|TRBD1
CASSADRYNEQFF
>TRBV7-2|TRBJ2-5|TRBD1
CAGSLGTGLETQYF
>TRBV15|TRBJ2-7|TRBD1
CATSRAGQGRRNEQYF
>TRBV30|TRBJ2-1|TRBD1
CAWASGTGFNEQFF
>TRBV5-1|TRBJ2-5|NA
CASSAGQLQETQYF
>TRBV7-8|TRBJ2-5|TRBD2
CASSLELAGTSGKKTQYF
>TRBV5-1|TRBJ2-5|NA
CASSQGGETQYF
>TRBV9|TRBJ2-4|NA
CASSVGARAKNIQYF
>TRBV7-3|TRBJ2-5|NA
CASSPGTGRETQYF
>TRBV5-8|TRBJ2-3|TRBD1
CASSPGTGLPTDTQYF
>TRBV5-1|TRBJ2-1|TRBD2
CASLGDIAGYNEQFF
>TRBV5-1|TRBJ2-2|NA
CASSVLGQNTGELFF
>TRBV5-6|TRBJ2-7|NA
CASSSSYEQYF
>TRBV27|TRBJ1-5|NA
CASSLIAGYQPQHF
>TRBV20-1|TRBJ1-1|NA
CSAQGGAEAFF
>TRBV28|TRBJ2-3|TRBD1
CASSSGQGPDTQYF
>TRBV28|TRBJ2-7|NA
CASRTGGSYEQYF
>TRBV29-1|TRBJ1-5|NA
CSVEGADSAQHF
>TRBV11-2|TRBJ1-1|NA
CASSWAGAGNTEAFF
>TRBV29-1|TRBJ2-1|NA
CSVEVNNEQFF
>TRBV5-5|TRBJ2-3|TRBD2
CASSTRLAPLF
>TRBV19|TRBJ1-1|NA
CASNMNTEAFF
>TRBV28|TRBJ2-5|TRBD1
CASSSPGQGEVETQYF
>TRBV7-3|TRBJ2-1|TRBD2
CASSSYPLRAGGVYNEQFF
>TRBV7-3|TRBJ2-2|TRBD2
CASSLSGTSIGELFF
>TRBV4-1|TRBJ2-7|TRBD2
CASSLGLAVSYEQYF
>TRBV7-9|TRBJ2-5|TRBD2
CASSPRGGGVETQYF
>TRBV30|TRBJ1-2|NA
CAWSVRFLDGYTF
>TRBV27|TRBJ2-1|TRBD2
CASSLRGGAYNEQFF